These 28 T cell receptor beta chains were all obtained from the same sample, sequenced in a study of human T cells and chemical hapten exposure (dated by TCRdb to the early 2020s). In the paper's terms, the time point label means: patch test 1, 2 weeks after DPC sensitization. The sample's treatment or condition, from its label and the paper: therapeutic diphenylcyclopropenone sensitization with weekly scalp DPC. The protocol used for the library was RACE. Sequencing used a NextSeq 500. The public reads were reanalyzed by TCRdb: fastp trimming at Q25, MiXCR alignment, in-frame beta chains only. Identical CDR3 protein sequences are pooled into one entry, listed with their most common genes and DNA. The sample data list approximately 60,000 distinct CDR3 sequences, and roughly a tenth of these were observed just once. Roughly 14% of the sample belongs to the ten largest clones. The specimen comprised whole blood, sampled in connection with sensitization to the hapten diphenylcyclopropenone (DPC). These receptor sequences come from a woman in her 40s with alopecia areata. Some clones in this sample may be carry-over from other donors' samples.

This clonotype was counted a few times. This rearrangement joins TRBV2 to TRBJ2-7; possible D gene TRBD1, 6 bases. The ends were cut back, 7 bases at V and 1 base at J, with 11 bases in the middle. CDR1 and CDR2 (germline): SNHLY, FYNNEI. This CDR3 is 13 amino acids long. CDR3 protein: CASTPGTSYEQYF. The DNA for the CDR3 is TGTGCCAGCACCCCGGGGACATCCTACGAGCAGTACTTC.

Many counts were recorded for this clonotype. The chain recombines TRBV6-2 or TRBV6-3 with TRBJ2-3; tentatively, D is TRBD2 (5 bases). The CDR3 extends over 15 amino acids. The V gene lost 5 bases and the J gene lost 5 bases, with 17 bases spanning the gap. Per the germline V gene, CDR1 is MNHEY and CDR2 is SVGEGT. CDR3: CASSTLAKTQDTQYF. The CDR3 coding sequence is TGTGCCAGCAGTACCTTAGCGAAAACCCAAGATACGCAGTATTTT.

This clonotype was seen ten or more times. This chain uses TRBV19 with TRBJ1-5, with TRBD1 matching over 8 bases. The germline CDR1 and CDR2 sequences are LNHDA and SQIVND (reference sequence). The J segment lost 3 bases and the V segment lost 7 bases, leaving 5 bases of the junction unmatched. This CDR3 comprises 14 residues. In DNA, the CDR3 is TGTGCCAGTAACGACAGGGGAAACAATCAGCCCCAGCATTTT. Its translation is CASNDRGNNQPQHF.

This sequence joins TRBV5-1 and TRBJ1-1, with 9 bases that match TRBD1. In germline, CDR1 is SGHRS, CDR2 YFSETQ. The CDR3 totals 15 residues. Unmatched junction bases numbered 5, after V lost 2 bases and J lost 3 bases. Here the CDR3 DNA reads TGCGCCAGCAGCTTAACCGGGACAGGGTACACTGAAGCTTTCTTT. It codes for CASSLTGTGYTEAFF.

The sample holds a few counts of this clonotype. The J gene is TRBJ1-4, the V gene TRBV29-1; D gene uncertain. Germline V gene lookup returns CDR1 SQVTM and CDR2 ANQGSEA. This CDR3 has 15 amino acids. With 6 bases removed from V and 0 bases from J, the gap between germline ends came to 14 bases. CDR3 nucleotide sequence: TGCAGCGTCGCAAGAGTAGACGCAACTAATGAAAAACTGTTTTTT. Amino acid sequence: CSVARVDATNEKLFF.

V is TRBV28 and J is TRBJ2-3, with TRBD2 matching over 7 bases. There are 11 residues in the CDR3. Germline V CDR1 and CDR2: MDHEN, SYDVKM. V shed 8 bases and J 4 bases; nucleotides not matched to a gene: 0. The CDR3 sequence is CASRGADTQYF. The CDR3 DNA sequence: TGTGCCAGCCGGGGGGCAGATACGCAGTATTTT.

V is TRBV6-5 and J is TRBJ2-2, with 9 bases aligning to TRBD2. The CDR3 is 16 residues long. CDR1 MNHEY and CDR2 SVGAGI come from the germline V gene. V trimming: 6 bases; J trimming: 7 bases; junction bases outside the gene matches: 12. For the CDR3, the DNA is TGTGCCAGCAGAAATAGCGGGGGCTCTAAGAGCGGGGAGCTGTTTTTT. It codes for CASRNSGGSKSGELFF.

This clonotype came up many times. The genes are TRBV2 and TRBJ1-3; the D gene is possibly TRBD1 (5 bases). The CDR3 length is 15 residues. Per the germline V gene, CDR1 is SNHLY and CDR2 is FYNNEI. V shed 7 bases and J shed 2 bases, with 15 bases lying between them. This CDR3 is CASTDIGGAGNTIYF. The CDR3 DNA is TGTGCCAGCACCGACATAGGAGGGGCTGGAAACACCATATATTTT.

This clonotype was counted at least ten times. This chain joins TRBV20-1 and TRBJ1-2, with D uncertain. This CDR3 is 12 amino acids long. CDR1 and CDR2 (germline): DFQATT, SNEGSKA (reference sequence). Trimming stripped 3 bases from V and 7 bases from J, with 12 bases between. CDR3 in amino acids: CSASFQYLGYTF. In nucleotides, the CDR3 is TGCAGTGCTAGTTTCCAGTACCTTGGCTACACCTTC.

This clonotype was counted ten times or more. This rearrangement joins TRBV28 to TRBJ2-1; D may match TRBD1 or TRBD2 (5 bases each). CDR3 length: 16 amino acids. CDR1 and CDR2 (germline): MDHEN, SYDVKM. Trimming took off 1 base at V and 0 bases at J, with 10 bases between the two ends. The CDR3 DNA reads as TGTGCCAGCAGTTTATTTGCAGGGAGCTCCTACAATGAGCAGTTCTTC. It is translated as CASSLFAGSSYNEQFF.

In this sample, this clonotype turned up a few times. J is TRBJ2-2 and V is TRBV11-2, with 10 nucleotides matching TRBD2. Unmatched junction bases numbered 0, after V lost 3 bases and J lost 5 bases. CDR1 and CDR2 from the germline V gene are SGHAT and FQNNGV. The CDR3 contains 14 residues. The CDR3 bases are TGTGCCAGCAGCTTTAGCGGGGGGACCGGGGAGCTGTTTTTT. Translated, it gives CASSFSGGTGELFF.

This clonotype was counted ten times or more. The chain has TRBV5-1 and TRBJ1-2; D ambiguous. The length of the CDR3 is 15 residues. V gave up 0 bases and J gave up 4 bases, with 13 bases separating them. Germline V gene lookup returns CDR1 SGHRS and CDR2 YFSETQ. The CDR3 spells CASSLELGRTYGYTF. CDR3 DNA: TGCGCCAGCAGCTTGGAACTGGGCCGGACCTATGGCTACACCTTC.

This clonotype has ten or more counts. This chain connects TRBV2 to TRBJ2-6; TRBD1 aligns across 7 bases. V lost 5 bases and J lost 4; bases outside the gene matches: 5. Germline V gives CDR1 SNHLY, CDR2 FYNNEI. The CDR3 has 15 residues. The CDR3 reads CASSPGQSGANVLTF. The CDR3 DNA reads TGTGCCAGCAGTCCGGGACAGTCCGGGGCCAACGTCCTGACTTTC.

This clonotype was observed a few times. The CDR3 nucleotides are TGTGCCAGCAACCGGGGGAACACCGGGGAGCTGTTTTTT. Translated, it gives CASNRGNTGELFF. J is TRBJ2-2 and V is TRBV6-1, with D maybe TRBD2 (5 bases). V gave up 7 bases and J gave up 1 base, with 7 bases separating them. Germline V lookup: CDR1 MNHNS, CDR2 SASEGT. The CDR3 extends over 13 amino acids.

This clonotype was observed at least ten times. The chain combines TRBV5-1 with TRBJ2-5, with D perhaps TRBD1 (6 bases). This CDR3 region has 16 residues. V was pared by 4 bases and J by 1 base, with 17 bases between. The germline gives CDR1 SGHRS, CDR2 YFSETQ. As DNA, the CDR3 is TGCGCCAGCAGCGTGGGACCGAGACAGGTCCAAGAGACCCAGTACTTC. Translating it yields CASSVGPRQVQETQYF.

In its sample, this clonotype was seen many times. This chain uses TRBV3-1 with TRBJ2-2; D gene unclear. The CDR3 loop spans 15 amino acids. Deletions cut 7 bases from V and 2 bases from J, with 14 bases between. Germline V lookup: CDR1 LGHDT, CDR2 YNNKEL (reference sequence). DNA for the CDR3: TGTGCCAGCAACCCGGGTCGTAGAAACACCGGGGAGCTGTTTTTT. Protein sequence: CASNPGRRNTGELFF.

This clonotype came up a few times. A junction boundary mismatches the germline segment, possibly from a read error. The V gene is TRBV15, the J gene TRBJ2-5; no clear D gene. The CDR3 consists of 14 residues. Germline assignment: CDR1 LNHNV and CDR2 YYDKDF (reference sequence). The CDR3 region has the DNA TGTGCCACCAGCAGAGTTGGGCTAGTAGAGGCCCAGTACTTC. Translation gives CATSRVGLVEAQYF. The full variable domain, its missing parts supplied by reference TRBV15 and TRBJ2-5, is DAMVIQNPRYQVTQFGKPVTLSCSQTLNHNVMYWYQQKSSQAPKLLFHYYDKDFNNEADTPDNFQSRRPNTSFCFLDIRSPGLGDTAMYLCATSRVGLVEAQYFGPGTRLLVL.

This clonotype showed up many times. V gene TRBV9 combines with J gene TRBJ2-7; 8 bases match TRBD2. The germline gives CDR1 SGDLS, CDR2 YYNGEE. This CDR3 is 10 amino acids long. V shed 10 bases and J 5 bases; nucleotides not matched to a gene: 2. CDR3 nucleotide sequence: TGTGCCCGCGGGGGGAACGAGCAGTACTTC. Protein sequence: CARGGNEQYF.

This chain links TRBV30 with TRBJ1-1; perhaps TRBD1 as D (5 bases). Germline loops: CDR1 GTSNPN, CDR2 SVGIG (reference sequence). Trimming took off 4 bases at V and 2 bases at J, with 14 bases between the two ends. The CDR3 consists of 14 residues. The CDR3 DNA sequence: TGTGCCTGGAACAGAGCAAGGGGAAACACTGAAGCTTTCTTT. It yields the protein CAWNRARGNTEAFF.

This clonotype was picked up a small number of times. The V gene is TRBV11-3, the J gene TRBJ2-1; D is undetermined. Germline values: CDR1 SGHNT, CDR2 YENEEA. The CDR3 sequence is 13 residues long. Trimming took off 6 bases at V and 7 bases at J, with 13 bases between the two ends. The CDR3 sequence is CASSPHLANEQFF. The CDR3 nucleotides read TGTGCCAGCAGTCCCCACCTGGCAAATGAGCAGTTCTTC.

DNA of the CDR3: TGTGCCAGCAGCCGTGGGACAGGGGAATACGAGCAGTACTTC. Its translation: CASSRGTGEYEQYF. This chain uses TRBV3-1 with TRBJ2-7, with 10 positions matching TRBD1. The CDR3 has 14 amino acids. V lost 4 bases and J lost 4; bases outside the gene matches: 4. Per germline, CDR1 LGHDT and CDR2 YNNKEL (reference sequence).

This clonotype was seen many times. The V call is TRBV6-6, the J call TRBJ2-4; 9 bases fit TRBD1. The CDR3 has 18 residues. The germline V gene has CDR1 MNHNY and CDR2 SVGAGI (reference sequence). The ends lost 1 base at V and 2 bases at J; junction bases unmatched: 9. The CDR3 DNA is TGTGCCAGCAGTTACTTGGGACAGGGCGCAGGATCCAAAAACATTCAGTACTTC. Translating gives CASSYLGQGAGSKNIQYF.

The V gene is TRBV6-5, the J gene TRBJ2-2; D unresolved. CDR1 is MNHEY, CDR2 SVGAGI, per germline. V was shortened by 6 bases and J by 7 bases, with 9 bases between the two germline ends. CDR3 length equals 12 residues. The CDR3 DNA sequence: TGTGCCAGCAGCCCCGAGGTCGGGGAGCTGTTTTTT. This gives the protein CASSPEVGELFF.

The chain couples TRBV20-1 to TRBJ2-1, with 8 nucleotides matching TRBD1. V was pared by 5 bases and J by 6 bases, with 12 bases of the junction left unmatched. The CDR3 totals 15 residues. Germline CDR1 reads DFQATT; CDR2 reads SNEGSKA (reference sequence). CDR3 in DNA: TGCAGTGCTGCCAGGGGGCAGATACGGGTCAATGAGCAGTTCTTC. This gives the protein CSAARGQIRVNEQFF.

This clonotype has a count of ten or more. The gene calls are TRBV2 and TRBJ1-4; D unclear. Germline CDR1 and CDR2: SNHLY and FYNNEI. V was clipped by 8 bases and J by 4 bases, with 20 bases between them. The CDR3 is 16 amino acids. For the CDR3, the DNA is TGTGCCAGCCTAAAACCCTCACTGGGCGGTAATGAAAAACTGTTTTTT. It encodes CASLKPSLGGNEKLFF.

This clonotype was recorded at least ten times. This chain links TRBV9 with TRBJ2-1, with 10 bases identical to TRBD2. V shed 0 bases, J shed 9 bases, and the junction held 9 bases outside the gene matches. Germline assignment: CDR1 SGDLS and CDR2 YYNGEE. CDR3 length: 16 residues. CDR3 DNA: TGTGCCAGCAGCGTAGAGGGACTAGCGAGGAAGGGTGAGCAGTTCTTC. This sequence encodes CASSVEGLARKGEQFF.

The chain has TRBV6-1 and TRBJ2-2; maybe TRBD1 (6 bases). The CDR3 spans 14 residues. Germline V gene lookup returns CDR1 MNHNS and CDR2 SASEGT. With 10 bases removed from V and 1 base from J, the gap between germline ends came to 13 bases. CDR3 sequence (DNA): TGTGCCACCCCCTCCAGGGGGAACACCGGGGAGCTGTTTTTT. This encodes CATPSRGNTGELFF.

This clonotype was found many times. The rearrangement uses TRBV19 and TRBJ2-1; 8 bases are shared with TRBD2. V lost 4 bases and J lost 10; bases outside the gene matches: 6. The germline V gene encodes CDR1 LNHDA and CDR2 SQIVND (reference sequence). The CDR3 runs to 13 residues. Written as DNA, the CDR3 is TGTGCCAGTAGTAGCAGCGGGGGTAACGAGCAGTTCTTC. It translates to CASSSSGGNEQFF. Based on the CDR3 plus reference TRBV19 and TRBJ2-1, the full variable domain is DGGITQSPKYLFRKEGQNVTLSCEQNLNHDAMYWYRQDPGQGLRLIYYSQIVNDFQKGDIAEGYSVSREKKESFPLTVTSAQKNPTAFYLCASSSSGGNEQFFGPGTRLTVL.